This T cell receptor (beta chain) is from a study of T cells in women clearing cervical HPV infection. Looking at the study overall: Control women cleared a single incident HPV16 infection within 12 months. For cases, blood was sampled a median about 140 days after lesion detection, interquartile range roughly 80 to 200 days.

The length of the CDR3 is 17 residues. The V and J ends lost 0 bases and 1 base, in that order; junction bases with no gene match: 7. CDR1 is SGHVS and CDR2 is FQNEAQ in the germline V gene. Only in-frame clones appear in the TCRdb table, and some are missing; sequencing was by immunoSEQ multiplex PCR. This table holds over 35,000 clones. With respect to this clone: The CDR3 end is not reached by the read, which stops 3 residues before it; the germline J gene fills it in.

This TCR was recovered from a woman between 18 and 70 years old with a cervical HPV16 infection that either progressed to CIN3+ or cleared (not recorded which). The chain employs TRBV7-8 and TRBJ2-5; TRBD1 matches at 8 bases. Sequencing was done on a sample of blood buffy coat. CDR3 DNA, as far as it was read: TGTGCCAGCAGCTTAGCTTCGGGACAGGCCACCCAAGAGACC. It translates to CASSLASGQATQET. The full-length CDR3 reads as CASSLASGQATQETQYF.